This T cell receptor beta chain came from a study of T cell responses to AZD1222 COVID-19 vaccine (TCRdb year 2021). Concerning the study at large: TCR sequencing was performed for roughly 240 trial participants, of whom around 200 were given two doses of AZD1222 and approximately 26 were given two doses of MenACWY control vaccine. Enrollment into the trials was organized by age into subgroups of 18-55, 56-69 and 70-plus years, and those subgroups contained roughly 140, 27 and 60 TCR-sequenced participants, respectively.

The full study reports these points: The 56-69-year group was small, and its depth increase did not reach significance, likely because of low power. Because no day 14 peak-response samples were available, repertoires were characterized only after the peak T cell response. Epitopes outside the regions mutated in the B.1.351 and B.1.1.7 variants were reportedly recognized by nearly half of the unique spike-specific TCRs. Only five to seven AZD1222 recipients were SARS-CoV-2 seropositive at baseline, limiting conclusions about previously exposed vaccinees. Participants were mostly white British, with more females than males. The authors suggested clonal diversity may have been underestimated. CD4 TCRs associated with the vaccine covered the entire spike protein, and the dominant responses were in regions 160-218 and 743-854. After two AZD1222 doses, both the breadth and the depth of spike-specific TCRs were significantly higher than at day 0 and than in MenACWY recipients.

Sample time point, as interpreted from the label and publication: baseline before first vaccination. What this sample's treatment or condition label stands for: meningococcal conjugate vaccine given as trial control. Samples from vaccinated people were obtained from the UK trials COV001 and COV002, which included a single-blind randomized controlled phase 2/3 trial of AZD1222 (ChAdOx1 nCoV-19) in healthy adults. Trial participant PBMC samples were collected at day 0 and day 28 after the second dose for TCRbeta chain sequencing. A remark on this clone: Which antigen it targets is not known. Base qualities are not provided; no much larger clone lies one nucleotide away.

The CDR3 holds 16 amino acids from the cysteine to the phenylalanine. The entry retains the CDR3 DNA only, 48 bases that are in frame from base 1. V has 4 bases trimmed and J has 4 bases trimmed; junction bases matching no gene number 12. CDR1 is given as SQVTM and CDR2 as ANQGSEA, both from the germline V gene. The CDR3 regions of human TCRbeta chains were analyzed by immunosequencing. In the original analysis: TCRs in the repertoires were matched against a reference library of SARS-CoV-2-specific TCRs that had been generated with the MIRA antigen-specificity platform. Breadth was defined as the fraction of unique TCRs that were SARS-CoV-2-associated. Depth was defined as the fraction of total T cells that were SARS-CoV-2-associated. Each spike-specific TCR was assigned to its reactive spike region and to a CD4 or CD8 class using the MIRA data. Log10-transformed breadth and depth values were compared by one-way ANOVA with Sidak's multiple comparisons tests. Not all clones reach the TCRdb copy of this immuneACCESS table, which keeps in-frame sequences only. Checked studies attribute under half of the gap to unresolved V genes and leave the rest unexplained. D and trimming were read from the DNA, whereas the V and J calls and clone size are those reported in that table. Recorded for this sample are some 150,000 clones; about 81% of them occurred a single time. The ten largest clonotypes hold less than 5% of the sample.

The rearrangement combines TRBV29-1 with TRBJ2-1; 8 bases in between match TRBD1. This TCR came from an adult in good health. Source: peripheral blood, taken on day 0 of MenACWY control vaccination. The CDR3 protein is CSVAFQGALRYNEQFF. The nucleotides are TGCAGCGTTGCTTTTCAGGGGGCCCTTCGTTACAATGAGCAGTTCTTC.